The next 16 T cell receptor beta chains were all read from a single sample in a study of blood T cells in healthy people across ages. Using a J-beta primer mix together with a sample-barcoded 5' primer, a second PCR was run for roughly 6 to 11 cycles. TCRdb independently ran MiXCR on the 5' RACE reads; one entry per CDR3 protein. The sample consists of some 1.6 million distinct CDR3 sequences, around 35% of them appearing once. Material for sequencing was blood. The receptor source for this set is a woman aged 25 to 39 in good health.

The V and J genes are TRBV20-1 and TRBJ2-1, with a weak D call TRBD2 (6 bases). Germline CDR1 DFQATT, CDR2 SNEGSKA (reference sequence). V was shortened by 3 bases and J by 0 bases, with 21 bases between the two germline ends. The CDR3 has 18 residues. CDR3 sequence: CSARTWPLAQSSYNEQFF. CDR3 bases: TGCAGTGCTAGGACCTGGCCGCTAGCGCAGAGCTCCTACAATGAGCAGTTCTTC.

The V gene is TRBV7-3, the J gene TRBJ2-6; 8 bases map to TRBD2. The length of the CDR3 is 18 residues. Unmatched junction bases numbered 10, after V lost 5 bases and J lost 1 base. Germline V gives CDR1 SGHTA, CDR2 FQGTGA. The CDR3 loop is CASSLTRGGVSGANVLTF. In DNA, the CDR3 is TGTGCCAGCAGCCTCACCCGGGGGGGAGTTTCTGGGGCCAACGTCCTGACTTTC.

This chain joins TRBV6-2 or TRBV6-3 and TRBJ2-1, with D perhaps matching TRBD2 (6 bases). CDR1 is MNHEY and CDR2 is SVGEGT in the germline V gene. Trimming cost V 5 bases and J 9 bases, with 11 bases left between them. This CDR3 is 12 amino acids long. DNA of the CDR3: TGTGCCAGCAGTCGACTAGACACTGAGCAGTTCTTC. This translates into CASSRLDTEQFF.

This clonotype was counted once. The chain joins TRBV10-2 to TRBJ2-7; unclear D gene. The end of the DNA is better explained by TRBJ2-5, so the J call may be wrong. The CDR3 length is 16 residues. Germline assignment: CDR1 WSHSY and CDR2 SAAADI. The CDR3 nucleotides read TGCGCCAGCAGTAACCACTGGACGCCAGGCCAAGAGACCCAGTACTTC. This codes for CASSNHWTPGQETQYF.

As DNA, the CDR3 is TGTGCCAGCAGCGATTTTACCGGGACTAGGGGAACACAGGGCAATGAGCAGTTCTTC. It yields the protein CASSDFTGTRGTQGNEQFF. The gene calls are TRBV9 and TRBJ2-1; TRBD2 aligns across 8 bases. Germline CDR1 and CDR2: SGDLS and YYNGEE. V gave up 3 bases and J gave up 6 bases; unmatched junction bases: 20. The CDR3 consists of 19 residues.

The DNA for the CDR3 is TGTGCCAGCAGCCCCTCGACAGGATGGTCTGAGCAGTTCTTC. Protein sequence: CASSPSTGWSEQFF. This rearrangement joins TRBV7-2 to TRBJ2-1; D might be TRBD1 (6 bases). The CDR3 extends over 14 amino acids. V gave up 5 bases and J gave up 9 bases, with 17 bases separating them. Germline values: CDR1 SGHTA, CDR2 FQGNSA.

The chain uses TRBV4-2 and TRBJ2-3; D tentatively reads TRBD1 or TRBD2 (5 bases each). This CDR3 has 22 residues. V lost 1 base and J lost 1, with 30 bases in between. CDR1 is LGHNA, CDR2 YNFKEQ, per germline. The CDR3 protein is CASSQVVVTGPKLRPGTDTQYF. The CDR3 region has the DNA TGTGCCAGCAGCCAAGTGGTAGTTACGGGGCCTAAACTTCGTCCCGGCACAGATACGCAGTATTTT.

The chain uses TRBV7-9 and TRBJ1-2; 8 bases agree with TRBD1. Germline V gives CDR1 SEHNR, CDR2 FQNEAQ (reference sequence). The CDR3 totals 17 residues. Germline trimming cut 5 bases from V and 0 bases from J; bases unmatched to any gene: 11. DNA of the CDR3: TGTGCCAGCAGCCGACTGCGGGACAGGAATTCTAACTATGGCTACACCTTC. It yields the protein CASSRLRDRNSNYGYTF.

This clonotype was detected many times. V is TRBV4-1 and J is TRBJ2-1; D could derive from TRBD1 or TRBD2 (6 bases each). This CDR3 is built from 17 residues. In germline, CDR1 is MGHRA, CDR2 YSYEKL. Trimming took 4 bases from V and 5 from J, leaving 21 bases between them. CDR3 DNA: TGCGCCAGCAGCCGATATCCGATGGGGGGCAGGGACAATGAGCAGTTCTTC. Encoded protein: CASSRYPMGGRDNEQFF.

V and J are TRBV11-2 and TRBJ2-2; D call uncertain. Germline V lookup: CDR1 SGHAT, CDR2 FQNNGV. Trimming removed 7 bases at V and 8 bases at J, with 14 bases between. The CDR3 is 13 amino acids. DNA for the CDR3: TGTGCCAGCACCTCGCGAAGTGGGGGGGAGCTGTTTTTT. Its translation is CASTSRSGGELFF. The full variable domain, in which reference TRBV11-2 and TRBJ2-2 provide the parts outside the CDR3, is EAGVAQSPRYKIIEKRQSVAFWCNPISGHATLYWYQQILGQGPKLLIQFQNNGVVDDSQLPKDRFSAERLKGVDSTLKIQPAKLEDSAVYLCASTSRSGGELFFGEGSRLTVL.

V gene TRBV20-1 combines with J gene TRBJ2-3; no clear D. The V end lost 2 bases, the J end lost 2 bases, and 17 bases lay between the germline ends. Germline V lookup: CDR1 DFQATT, CDR2 SNEGSKA (reference sequence). The CDR3 contains 16 residues. This CDR3 reads CSARHEVLRLTDTQYF. The CDR3 DNA reads as TGCAGTGCTAGACATGAGGTCCTCAGACTCACAGATACGCAGTATTTT.

This clonotype occurred many times. The chain carries TRBV7-9 and TRBJ2-5, with D perhaps TRBD2 (5 bases). The CDR3 consists of 14 residues. V dropped 3 bases and J dropped 0 bases, with 8 bases sitting between them. CDR1 and CDR2 from the germline V gene are SEHNR and FQNEAQ (reference sequence). CDR3: CASSLRADQETQYF. CDR3 nucleotides: TGTGCCAGCAGCTTGCGGGCAGACCAAGAGACCCAGTACTTC.

In the case of this clonotype: Germline is not matched at one junction end, which may reflect a read error. This chain joins TRBV3-1 and TRBJ2-4; tentatively, D is TRBD1 or TRBD2 (5 bases each). The CDR3 has 15 amino acids. Germline CDR1 reads LGHDT; CDR2 reads YNNKEL (reference sequence). CDR3 in DNA: TGTGCCAACAGCCAGGGACGGACAATCAAAAACATTCAGTACTTC. It translates to CANSQGRTIKNIQYF.

The chain employs TRBV7-9 and TRBJ2-3; 13 nucleotides match TRBD2. Germline loops: CDR1 SEHNR, CDR2 FQNEAQ (reference sequence). The CDR3 is made up of 20 amino acids. The junction had 12 bases not matched to a gene; V was cut back by 1 base and J by 2 bases. In nucleotides, the CDR3 is TGTGCCAGCAGCTTAGTGGCGACCACCGGGACTAGCGGGGACACAGATACGCAGTATTTT. This codes for CASSLVATTGTSGDTDTQYF.

Only a few counts were recorded for this clonotype. This chain connects TRBV27 to TRBJ2-1, with TRBD2 matching over 14 bases. The length of the CDR3 is 17 residues. Germline assignment: CDR1 MNHEY and CDR2 SMNVEV (reference sequence). The V gene end was trimmed by 3 bases and the J gene end by 4 bases; junction bases not matched to a gene: 5. The CDR3 DNA is TGTGCCAGCAGTTTTCGGGGGACTAGCGGGAGATACAATGAGCAGTTCTTC. Amino acid sequence: CASSFRGTSGRYNEQFF.

Worth noting for this clonotype: This may be a read error: a much more frequent sequence differs by one nucleotide. The genes are TRBV4-1 and TRBJ1-5; a weak D match, TRBD1 (5 bases). This CDR3 has 16 amino acids. Per the germline V gene, CDR1 is MGHRA and CDR2 is YSYEKL. Trimming removed 4 bases from V and 0 bases from J, with 13 bases in between. CDR3 sequence (DNA): TGCGCCAGCAGCCGCGAAGGACACAATAGCAATCAGCCCCAGCATTTT. Amino acid sequence: CASSREGHNSNQPQHF.